This is a list of T cell receptor beta chains from one sample in a study of brain T cells in children with intractable seizures. Generated by immunoSEQ multiplex PCR, the TCRdb table keeps only in-frame clones and is missing some. The sample has under 150,000 clones; 85% to 95% are singletons. The starting material was peripheral blood, obtained at surgery. The origin of the receptors is a boy in the first two years of life with hemimegalencephaly and intractable seizures. Both conserved end residues are part of each CDR3. A D gene is named only where the DNA matches it firmly. Rows may omit the clone size; those that give it use once, few, many or a size class.

TRBV5-6	TRBD2	TRBJ2-1	-	TGTGCCAGCAGCTTGTTTGCGGGAGGGCCGGGAGGTGAGCAGTTCTTC	CASSLFAGGPGGEQFF
TRBV11-2	TRBD2	TRBJ2-5	-	TGTGCCAGCAGCCGGACTAGCGGGACGCAAGAGACCCAGTACTTC	CASSRTSGTQETQYF
TRBV14	-	TRBJ2-7	-	TGTGCCAGCAGCCTTAAATCACCGGGTGACGAGCAGTACTTC	CASSLKSPGDEQYF
TRBV12-3/TRBV12-4	-	TRBJ2-1	-	TGTGCCTGTAGTCGGGGGATTGAGCAGTTCTTC	CACSRGIEQFF
TRBV7-3	TRBD1	TRBJ2-2	-	TGTGCCAGCAGCTTAGGGACAGGGAACACCGGGGAGCTGTTTTTT	CASSLGTGNTGELFF
TRBV4-3	-	TRBJ2-6	-	TGCGCCAGCAGCCAAGAAATTAGCTTCTCTGGGGCCAACGTCCTGACTTTC	CASSQEISFSGANVLTF
TRBV5-4	-	TRBJ2-7	-	TGTGCCAGCAGGCCCCCGGGACTCATCTACGAGCAGTACTTC	CASRPPGLIYEQYF
TRBV14	-	TRBJ2-7	-	TGTGCCAGCAGCCGGACTACGTTCTACGAGCAGTACTTC	CASSRTTFYEQYF
TRBV30	-	TRBJ2-7	-	TGTGCCTGGAGCCACAGGGACGAGCAGTACTTC	CAWSHRDEQYF
TRBV27	-	TRBJ1-5	-	TGTGCCAGCAGTCCCTATAGCAATCAGCCCCAGCATTTT	CASSPYSNQPQHF
TRBV14	-	TRBJ1-4	-	TGTGCCAGCAGCCAAATAAGACACCCAGCAACTAATGAAAAACTGTTTTTT	CASSQIRHPATNEKLFF
TRBV11-3	TRBD2	TRBJ2-1	-	TGTGCCAGCAGCTTAGTGGATTGGCGGGAGGGCGTCAATGAGCAGTTCTTC	CASSLVDWREGVNEQFF
TRBV4-2	-	TRBJ1-1	-	TGTGCCAGCAGCCAAAACCCCCAGCTTGGAGCTGAAGCTTTCTTT	CASSQNPQLGAEAFF
TRBV29-1	-	TRBJ1-4	-	TGCAGCGTTGAAGATAAAGGAAGGGATGAAAAACTGTTTTTT	CSVEDKGRDEKLFF
TRBV6-4	-	TRBJ2-3	-	TGTGCCAGCAGTGACGAGGGCCGGTCGTCAGATACGCAGTATTTT	CASSDEGRSSDTQYF
TRBV2	TRBD1	TRBJ1-2	-	TGTGCCAGCAGGGGGCAGGACAGGGACTATGGCTACACCTTC	CASRGQDRDYGYTF
TRBV11-2	-	TRBJ1-5	-	TGTGCCAGCAGCTTAGGCCTCAATCCGGATCAGCCCCAGCATTTT	CASSLGLNPDQPQHF
TRBV7-9	-	TRBJ2-1	-	TGTGCCAGCAGCTTAGACAATGAGCAGTTCTTC	CASSLDNEQFF
TRBV11-3	-	TRBJ2-1	-	TGTGCCAGCAGCTTAGCAGGGGGGAATGAGCAGTTCTTC	CASSLAGGNEQFF
TRBV3-1/TRBV3-2	TRBD2	TRBJ2-5	once	TGTGCCAGCAGCCTAGCGGGAGGGCGAGAGACCCAGTACTTC	CASSLAGGRETQYF
TRBV9	-	TRBJ1-6	-	TGTGCCAGCAGCGTAGTCGCCACCGTTAATTCACCCCTCCACTTT	CASSVVATVNSPLHF
TRBV7-3	-	TRBJ1-6	-	TGTGCCAGCAGCGACTCTAAATCATCCGATAATTCACCCCTCCACTTT	CASSDSKSSDNSPLHF
TRBV28	-	TRBJ1-5	-	TGTGCCAGCAGGTCCGGTGGGGTGTTTGTCCAGCCCCAGCATTTT	CASRSGGVFVQPQHF
TRBV7-2	TRBD1	TRBJ2-7	-	TGTGCCAGCAGCTCGGACAGGGCCTCCTACGAGCAGTACTTC	CASSSDRASYEQYF
TRBV10-3	-	TRBJ2-2	-	TGTGCCACCCAGAGGGGGGCCACCGGGGAGCTGTTTTTT	CATQRGATGELFF